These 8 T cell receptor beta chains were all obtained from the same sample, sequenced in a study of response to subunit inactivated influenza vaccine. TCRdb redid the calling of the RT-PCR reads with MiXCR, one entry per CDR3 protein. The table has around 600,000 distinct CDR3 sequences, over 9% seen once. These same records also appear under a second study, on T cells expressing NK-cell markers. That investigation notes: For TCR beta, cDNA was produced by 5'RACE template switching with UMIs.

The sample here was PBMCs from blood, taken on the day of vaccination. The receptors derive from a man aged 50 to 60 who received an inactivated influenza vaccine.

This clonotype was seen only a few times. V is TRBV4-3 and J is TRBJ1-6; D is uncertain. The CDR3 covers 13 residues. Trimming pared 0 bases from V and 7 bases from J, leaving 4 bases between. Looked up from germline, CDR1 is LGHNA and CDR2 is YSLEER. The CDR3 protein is CASSQEKNSPLHF. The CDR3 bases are TGCGCCAGCAGCCAAGAAAAAAATTCACCCCTCCACTTT.

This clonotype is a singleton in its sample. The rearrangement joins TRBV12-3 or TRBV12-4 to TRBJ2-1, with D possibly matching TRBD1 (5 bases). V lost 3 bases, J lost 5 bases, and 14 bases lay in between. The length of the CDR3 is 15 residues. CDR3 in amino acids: CASSFAGQVDNEQFF. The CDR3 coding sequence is TGTGCCAGCAGTTTTGCAGGGCAGGTCGACAATGAGCAGTTCTTC.

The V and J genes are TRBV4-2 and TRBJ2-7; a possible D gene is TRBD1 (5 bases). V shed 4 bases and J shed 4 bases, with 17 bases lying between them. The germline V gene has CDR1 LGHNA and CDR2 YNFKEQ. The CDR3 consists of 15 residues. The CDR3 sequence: CASSPTWQGTYEQYF. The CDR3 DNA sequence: TGTGCCAGCAGCCCGACATGGCAGGGTACATACGAGCAGTACTTC.

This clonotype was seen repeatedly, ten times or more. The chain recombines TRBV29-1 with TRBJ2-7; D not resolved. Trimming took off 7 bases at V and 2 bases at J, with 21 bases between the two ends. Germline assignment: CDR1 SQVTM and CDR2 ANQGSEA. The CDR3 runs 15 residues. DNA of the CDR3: TGCAGCGCCCGACTTAGTCGGAACCCTCCCTACGAGCAGTACTTC. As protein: CSARLSRNPPYEQYF.

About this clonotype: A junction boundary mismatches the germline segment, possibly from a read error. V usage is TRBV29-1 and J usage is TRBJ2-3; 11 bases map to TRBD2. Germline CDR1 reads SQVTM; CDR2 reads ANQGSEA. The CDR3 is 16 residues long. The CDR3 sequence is CSAEAGTSGATDTQYF. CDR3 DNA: TGCAGCGCTGAAGCGGGGACTAGCGGAGCCACAGATACGCAGTATTTT.

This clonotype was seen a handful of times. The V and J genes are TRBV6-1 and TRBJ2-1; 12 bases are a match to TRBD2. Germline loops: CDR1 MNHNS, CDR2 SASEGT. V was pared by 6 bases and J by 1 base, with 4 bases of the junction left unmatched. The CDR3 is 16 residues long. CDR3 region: CASSTLAGGSYNEQFF. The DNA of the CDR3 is TGTGCCAGCAGCACACTAGCGGGGGGTTCCTACAATGAGCAGTTCTTC.

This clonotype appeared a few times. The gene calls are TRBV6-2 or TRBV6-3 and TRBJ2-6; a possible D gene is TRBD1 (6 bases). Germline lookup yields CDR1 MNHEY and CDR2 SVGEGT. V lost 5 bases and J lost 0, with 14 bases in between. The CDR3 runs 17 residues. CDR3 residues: CASSGQTGLSGANVLTF. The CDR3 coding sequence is TGTGCCAGCAGTGGCCAAACAGGGCTCTCTGGGGCCAACGTCCTGACTTTC.

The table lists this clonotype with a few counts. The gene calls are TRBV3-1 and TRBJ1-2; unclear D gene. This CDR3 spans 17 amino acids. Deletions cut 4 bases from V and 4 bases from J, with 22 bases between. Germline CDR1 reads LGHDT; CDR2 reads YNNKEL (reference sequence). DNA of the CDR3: TGTGCCAGCAGCCCGCAACCCCGACCGCACTATCGCTATGGCTACACCTTC. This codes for CASSPQPRPHYRYGYTF.